These T cell receptor beta chains were read from a single sample in a study of T cell repertoires in cytomegalovirus infection. A single record per CDR3 protein comes from TCRdb applying MiXCR to the reads. Of 450,000 to 600,000 distinct CDR3 sequences listed, about 39% were seen once; the top ten hold roughly two fifths. Their specific antigens are unknown. The sequencing here drew on cultured PBMCs, taken from culture after CMV antigen stimulation. The receptors were sampled from a human donor in good health (CMV status not recorded). Some clones in this sample may be carry-over from other donors' samples. Each CDR3 is given with its conserved first and last residue. The D gene is left open where the match is weak. Clone size is shown for a subset of rows, as once, few, many or a class of expanded clone.

j_call d_call v_call clone_size cdr3_nt cdr3_aa
TRBJ2-1 TRBD2 TRBV4-1 NA TGCGCCAGCAGCCACAGACTAGCGGGGGACAATGAGCAGTTCTTC CASSHRLAGDNEQFF
TRBJ2-1 NA TRBV6-1 NA TGTGCCAGCACCGAGGGAGGGGGGGACAATGAGCAGTTCTTC CASTEGGGDNEQFF
TRBJ1-2 TRBD1 TRBV2 NA TGTGCCAGCAGCCGCGGACAGGACTATGGCTACACCTTC CASSRGQDYGYTF
TRBJ2-1 NA TRBV11-2 many TGCGCCAGCAGCTTGGGACTGAACAATGAGCAGTTCTTC CASSLGLNNEQFF
TRBJ2-3 NA TRBV7-2 many TGTGCCAGCAGCTTTAGCGGCACAGATACGCAGTATTTT CASSFSGTDTQYF
TRBJ1-1 NA TRBV6-5 NA TGTGCCAGCAGTAGGGGGACGGGGCGGGACACTGAAGCTTTCTTT CASSRGTGRDTEAFF
TRBJ1-5 NA TRBV12-3/TRBV12-4 NA TGTGCCAGCAGTTTAGATGTTAGTTCGGGGAGCAATCAGCCCCAGCATTTT CASSLDVSSGSNQPQHF
TRBJ2-1 TRBD2 TRBV7-2 NA TGTGCCAGCAGCCCGAGGGACTACGTCTCGTGGGAGCAGTTCTTC CASSPRDYVSWEQFF
TRBJ1-5 NA TRBV7-2 NA TGTGCCAGCAGCTTAAACGGGGGCGGGAGCAATCAGCCCCAGCATTTT CASSLNGGGSNQPQHF
TRBJ2-1 TRBD2 TRBV4-3 NA TGCGCCAGCAGCCAAGGACTAGCGAACTACAATGAGCAGTTCTTC CASSQGLANYNEQFF
TRBJ1-2 NA TRBV7-2 few TGTGCCAGCACCTGGGGGGGGCAAAACTATGGCTACACCTTC CASTWGGQNYGYTF
TRBJ2-7 NA TRBV12-3/TRBV12-4 NA TGTGCCAGCAGCCAACAGGGATCCATTTCCTACGAGCAGTACTTC CASSQQGSISYEQYF
TRBJ2-5 TRBD1 TRBV18 NA TGTGCCAGCTCGGACAGGGCCCGGGAGACCCAGTACTTC CASSDRARETQYF
TRBJ2-1 TRBD2 TRBV20-1 NA TGCAGTGCTAGTAATAGCGGGGGCGTGGACAATGAGCAGTTCTTC CSASNSGGVDNEQFF
TRBJ1-2 NA TRBV6-5 NA TGTGCCAGCAAGGGAAGACCGCGCTATGGCTACACCTTC CASKGRPRYGYTF
TRBJ2-7 TRBD1 TRBV7-6 few TGTGCCAGCAGCCTAGAGGGCGACAGGGGGTTTTACGAGCAGTACTTC CASSLEGDRGFYEQYF
TRBJ2-5 TRBD2 TRBV7-2 many TGTGCCAGCAGACGGGGGGGAGGGGAGACCCAGTACTTC CASRRGGGETQYF
TRBJ1-2 NA TRBV12-3/TRBV12-4 NA TGTGCCAGCAGGGAGGGTCCCTATGGCTACACCTTC CASREGPYGYTF
TRBJ2-2 NA TRBV5-1 NA TGCGCCAGCAGCCGGGCAGGGCTTGGGACCGGGGAGCTGTTTTTT CASSRAGLGTGELFF
TRBJ2-1 NA TRBV7-2 many TGTGCCAGCAGCTTAGCCTATCGCTCGGGGGGCCTAGCATACTTC CASSLAYRSGGLAYF
TRBJ2-2 TRBD1 TRBV7-2 NA TGTGCCAGCAGCTTAAGCCCTCTGTACAGGGGGAAAACAAACACCGGGGAGCTGTTTTTT CASSLSPLYRGKTNTGELFF
TRBJ2-7 TRBD2 TRBV6-2/TRBV6-3 NA TGTGCCCGATACCGGGAGGGGTCTAAAATTTACGAGCAGTACTTC CARYREGSKIYEQYF
TRBJ1-4 TRBD1 TRBV11-1 NA TGTGCCAGCAGCTCTGACAGGGAGGAAAAACTGTTTTTT CASSSDREEKLFF
TRBJ2-1 TRBD2 TRBV20-1 NA TGCAGTGCTAGTCTGGCTAGCGGGGGGCAAAATGAGCAGTTCTTC CSASLASGGQNEQFF
TRBJ2-5 NA TRBV10-3 once TGTGCCATCAGTGAACGATCTTCCCAAGAGACCCAGTACTTC CAISERSSQETQYF
TRBJ2-6 TRBD2 TRBV10-3 NA TGTGCCATCAGTGATCCGGGACTAGCTTCTGGGGCCAACGTCCTGACTTTC CAISDPGLASGANVLTF
TRBJ2-7 TRBD1 TRBV27 few TGTGCCAGCAGTTCCTACGGACAGGACTCCTACGAGCAGTACTTC CASSSYGQDSYEQYF
TRBJ1-2 NA TRBV7-2 NA TGTGCCAGCAGCTTAGGTACCTACAGGCAAACTGGCTACACCTTC CASSLGTYRQTGYTF
TRBJ2-5 NA TRBV30 NA TGTGCCTGGAGTAACCCCCGTAATGGGCTGAAAGAGACCCAGTACTTC CAWSNPRNGLKETQYF
TRBJ2-2 TRBD2 TRBV7-9 NA TGTGCCAGCGAGCGGGGGGTCACTCTGGGGGAGCTGTTTTTT CASERGVTLGELFF
TRBJ2-1 NA TRBV6-2/TRBV6-3 NA TGTGCCAGCAGTTCGGACGTCCCACACAATGAGCAGTTCTTC CASSSDVPHNEQFF
TRBJ2-2 NA TRBV6-5 few TGTGCCAGCAGCCCAGTGGCCCAGCCCGGGGAGCTGTTTTTT CASSPVAQPGELFF
TRBJ2-3 TRBD1 TRBV6-1 few TGTGCCAGCAGCCAACAGGGGCCCTCAGATACGCAGTATTTT CASSQQGPSDTQYF
TRBJ2-3 NA TRBV11-2 NA TGTGCCAGCAGCTTAATTAGCGGCATCACAGATACGCAGTATTTT CASSLISGITDTQYF
TRBJ1-6 NA TRBV7-8 few TGTGCCAGCAGCTTATTATCCGCGTCCTATAATTCACCCCTCCACTTT CASSLLSASYNSPLHF
TRBJ1-1 NA TRBV7-9 NA TGTGCCAGCAGGGGGGGGGAGAACACTGAAGCTTTCTTT CASRGGENTEAFF
TRBJ2-7 TRBD2 TRBV7-2 many TGTGCCAGCAGCTTTAGCGGGGCTACCTACGAGCAGTACTTC CASSFSGATYEQYF
TRBJ1-2 NA TRBV10-3 few TGTGCCATCAGCCCGTCGGGGCCGGGAGGCTACACCTTC CAISPSGPGGYTF
TRBJ2-1 TRBD2 TRBV9 few TGTGCCAGCAGCGAGAGCCCCTCTAGCGGCGCCTACAATGAGCAGTTCTTC CASSESPSSGAYNEQFF
TRBJ1-5 NA TRBV7-2 few TGTGCCAGCAGCTCGGGCCAGGGAGGGACTAGTTGGCCCCAGCATTTT CASSSGQGGTSWPQHF
TRBJ2-3 NA TRBV6-8 NA TGTGCCAGCAAAAAAGGCAGGCTCACAGATACGCAGTATTTT CASKKGRLTDTQYF
TRBJ1-5 TRBD1 TRBV20-1 few TGCAGTGCTAGAGAGTACTTTACAGGGGGTCAGCCCCAGCATTTT CSAREYFTGGQPQHF
TRBJ1-4 TRBD1 TRBV12-3/TRBV12-4 many TGTGCCAGCAGTCCAGGGGGGGTGACTAATGAAAAACTGTTTTTT CASSPGGVTNEKLFF
TRBJ2-3 NA TRBV20-1 NA TGCAGTGCTAGAGATCGGGGCACGCAGTATTTT CSARDRGTQYF
TRBJ2-3 NA TRBV10-2 NA TGCGCCAGCAGTGAGATCAGGGGTGCAGATACGCAGTATTTT CASSEIRGADTQYF
TRBJ2-6 NA TRBV7-9 NA TGTGCCAGCAGCTTAGCAGCTGGCTCAGGGGCCAACGTCCTGACTTTC CASSLAAGSGANVLTF